This T cell receptor (beta chain) was retrieved from a study of blood T cell repertoires in COVID-19. Background on the study: PBMCs, B-cell-depleted T cells, or T cells provided the cDNA or gDNA that made up the material.

Enrolment of Seattle patients took place during active infection, and they were followed longitudinally. Per the germline V gene, CDR1 is SQVTM and CDR2 is ANQGSEA. V was clipped by 6 bases and J by 4 bases, with 22 bases between them. The CDR3 has 15 amino acids. Original analysis: For nucleated cells, counts were estimated from reference gene primer amplification. Some clones are missing from TCRdb's copy, which holds only in-frame ones; the method was immunoSEQ multiplex PCR. The V and J calls and clone size are taken from that table; D and trimming were inferred from the DNA. The table lists a few hundred thousand clones, about 85% of them singletons.

This receptor was obtained from a human donor with COVID-19, enrolled during active disease. The donor label of this sample is uncertain. The gene calls are TRBV29-1 and TRBJ2-7; D possibly corresponds to TRBD2 (7 bases). Sequencing was performed on peripheral blood. The chain's CDR3 is CSVSSGRGALYEQYF. The CDR3 DNA follows: TGCAGCGTATCTTCTGGTCGGGGGGCGCTGTACGAGCAGTACTTC.